The 3 T cell receptor beta chains reported below all come from one sample, sequenced in a study of blood T cell repertoires in COVID-19 (dated by TCRdb to 2020 to 2022). The method behind the library was the immunoSEQ multiplex PCR assay. In TCRdb, the immuneACCESS table is reduced to in-frame sequences with V and J assigned. These tables do not hold every clone; where another copy was compared, an unresolved V gene accounts for under half, and the others remain unexplained. For this sample there are approximately 140,000 clones; approximately 81% appear just once. The ten top clones hold around 35% of the sample. Input material: peripheral blood. The receptors shown here come from a human donor in a cohort sampled during active COVID-19.

J is TRBJ2-3 and V is TRBV7-2, with D perhaps TRBD2 (5 bases). The germline gives CDR1 SGHTA, CDR2 FQGNSA. Trimming cost V 5 bases and J 0 bases, with 9 bases left between them. There are 14 residues in the CDR3. The CDR3, as DNA: TGTGCCAGCAGCCCGAGGGAAAGCACAGATACGCAGTATTTT. It codes for CASSPRESTDTQYF. Full variable domain (remainder filled in from reference TRBV7-2 and TRBJ2-3): GAGVSQSPSNKVTEKGKDVELRCDPISGHTALYWYRQSLGQGLEFLIYFQGNSAPDKSGLPSDRFSAERTGGSVSTLTIQRTQQEDSAVYLCASSPRESTDTQYFGPGTRLTVL.

The rearrangement links TRBV11-2 to TRBJ1-2; TRBD1 agrees at 7 bases. The length of the CDR3 is 14 residues. The germline V gene has CDR1 SGHAT and CDR2 FQNNGV. With V trimmed by 6 bases and J by 4 bases, 8 bases remained unmatched. CDR3 loop: CASSSRGQTYGYTF. The CDR3 coding sequence is TGTGCCAGCAGTTCTAGGGGACAGACCTATGGCTACACCTTC.

The genes are TRBV29-1 and TRBJ1-1; 7 positions agree with TRBD1. This CDR3 region has 14 residues. Germline V gene lookup returns CDR1 SQVTM and CDR2 ANQGSEA. J was trimmed by 7 bases and V by 3 bases; bases with no gene match: 11. CDR3 sequence (DNA): TGCAGCGTTGAGTCCACAGGGGCTTTGAGTGAAGCTTTCTTT. It specifies CSVESTGALSEAFF.